Shown below are 8 T cell receptor beta chains from a single sample sequenced in a study of T cell repertoires in cytomegalovirus infection (dated by TCRdb to the late 2010s). Sequencing took place on an Illumina HiSeq 1500. TCRdb's own reprocessing of the public reads used fastp at Q25 and MiXCR and kept productive beta chains. All rows with the same CDR3 protein become a single entry with the most common DNA and genes. Here the sample has 200,000 to 250,000 distinct CDR3 sequences; approximately 22% occur a single time. Over 15% of the sample is in the top ten clones. Sequencing was done on a sample of CD8+ T cells from PBMCs. These receptors were collected from a human donor in good health (CMV status not recorded). Some clones in this sample may be carry-over from other donors' samples.

This rearrangement joins TRBV12-3 or TRBV12-4 to TRBJ2-7; TRBD2 might be the D (7 bases). V lost 5 bases, J lost 2 bases, and 19 bases lay in between. This CDR3 has 16 residues. The CDR3 spells CASSPLLFGGPYEQYF. Written as DNA, the CDR3 is TGTGCCAGCAGTCCCCTTCTTTTCGGGGGGCCCTACGAGCAGTACTTC.

The CDR3 DNA is TGTGCCAGCAGCGTAGGGACCTATGGCTACACCTTC. Protein: CASSVGTYGYTF. V is TRBV9 and J is TRBJ1-2; D ambiguous. Trimming took 0 bases from V and 4 from J, leaving 4 bases between them. Germline V CDR1 and CDR2: SGDLS, YYNGEE. The CDR3 totals 12 residues.

This clonotype was seen only a few times. The chain has TRBV14 and TRBJ1-1; 9 nucleotides agree with TRBD1. Germline trimming cut 0 bases from V and 1 base from J; bases unmatched to any gene: 3. Germline V gives CDR1 SGHDN, CDR2 FVKESK. The CDR3 is 16 residues long. CDR3: CASSQEVGQGNTEAFF. The CDR3 DNA is TGTGCCAGCAGCCAAGAGGTGGGACAGGGGAACACTGAAGCTTTCTTT.

This clonotype was counted many times. This chain connects TRBV2 to TRBJ2-1; D not resolved. CDR1 is SNHLY and CDR2 is FYNNEI in the germline V gene. CDR3 length: 14 residues. V was pared by 7 bases and J by 0 bases, with 10 bases between. The CDR3 DNA is TGTGCCAGCAAGGAAGCGAGCTCCTACAATGAGCAGTTCTTC. Protein sequence: CASKEASSYNEQFF.

The sample holds a few counts of this clonotype. The chain has TRBV7-2 and TRBJ1-2; possible D gene TRBD1, 6 bases. Trimming took off 8 bases at V and 8 bases at J, with 12 bases between the two ends. The length of the CDR3 is 11 residues. CDR1 is SGHTA and CDR2 is FQGNSA in the germline V gene. The DNA of the CDR3 is TGTGCCAGCGGCCCCAGGGGCGGCTACACCTTC. Amino acid sequence: CASGPRGGYTF. Variable domain in full (rest from reference TRBV7-2 and TRBJ1-2): GAGVSQSPSNKVTEKGKDVELRCDPISGHTALYWYRQSLGQGLEFLIYFQGNSAPDKSGLPSDRFSAERTGGSVSTLTIQRTQQEDSAVYLCASGPRGGYTFGSGTRLTVV.

This clonotype was observed a handful of times. This chain links TRBV4-1 with TRBJ1-1, with D hard to call. Per germline, CDR1 MGHRA and CDR2 YSYEKL. This CDR3 has 16 residues. Between the trimmed V and J ends, which lost 3 bases and 1 base, there was a span of 15 bases. CDR3 coding DNA: TGCGCCAGCAGCCATCCCGGGGAATACAGGAACACTGAAGCTTTCTTT. Translation: CASSHPGEYRNTEAFF.

This chain links TRBV12-3 or TRBV12-4 with TRBJ2-4; D remains unclear. The CDR3 has 14 residues. Between the trimmed V and J ends, which lost 5 bases and 6 bases, there was a span of 14 bases. The CDR3 spells CASSPSRGINIQYF. CDR3 bases: TGTGCCAGCAGTCCCAGCAGAGGCATAAACATTCAGTACTTC.

The chain uses TRBV29-1 and TRBJ1-2, with a tentative D call TRBD1 (6 bases). V was clipped by 6 bases and J by 0 bases, with 11 bases between them. This CDR3 contains 13 residues. CDR1 is SQVTM, CDR2 ANQGSEA, per germline. The CDR3 sequence: CSVPGQTNYGYTF. The CDR3 DNA is TGCAGCGTCCCGGGACAAACTAACTATGGCTACACCTTC. The whole variable domain, filled in from reference TRBV29-1 and TRBJ1-2, reads SAVISQKPSRDICQRGTSLTIQCQVDSQVTMMFWYRQQPGQSLTLIATANQGSEATYESGFVIDKFPISRPNLTFSTLTVSNMSPEDSSIYLCSVPGQTNYGYTFGSGTRLTVV.